The 5 T cell receptor beta chains below all came from one sample that was sequenced in a study of CD8+ T cells in alopecia areata. Following extraction, RNA underwent reverse transcription to cDNA, which served as the sequencing template. The method was immunoSEQ multiplex PCR; TCRdb's version includes in-frame clones alone and lacks a portion of them. The table has roughly 250,000 clones, about two thirds seen once; the top ten hold 1.2%. The specimen was CD4+ T cells sorted from blood, collected at week 0. All receptors come from a human donor with alopecia areata.

V gene TRBV29-1 combines with J gene TRBJ2-7, with D uncertain. The CDR3 spans 13 residues. Between the trimmed V and J ends, which lost 4 bases and 0 bases, there was a span of 10 bases. Germline CDR1 SQVTM, CDR2 ANQGSEA. CDR3 nucleotide sequence: TGCAGCGTTGTCGCCGACGGCTCCTACGAGCAGTACTTC. This translates into CSVVADGSYEQYF.

V usage is TRBV30 and J usage is TRBJ1-5; maybe TRBD1 (6 bases). The CDR3 runs 15 residues. Germline values: CDR1 GTSNPN, CDR2 SVGIG (reference sequence). V gave up 1 base and J gave up 0 bases, with 10 bases separating them. In DNA, the CDR3 is TGTGCCTGGAGTGCCGGACAGCATAGCAATCAGCCCCAGCATTTT. This encodes CAWSAGQHSNQPQHF.

This clone was seen a handful of times. The DNA for the CDR3 is TGTGCCAGCAGCCCCCGGGATGGGCAAGCGCAGTATTTT. Encoded protein: CASSPRDGQAQYF. The V gene is TRBV7-3, the J gene TRBJ2-3, with TRBD2 as a possible D gene (5 bases). The CDR3 spans 13 residues. Between the trimmed V and J ends, which lost 5 bases and 10 bases, there was a span of 16 bases. CDR1 and CDR2 (germline): SGHTA, FQGTGA.

The CDR3: CASSFSTGVSNSPLHF. The CDR3 region has the DNA TGTGCCAGCAGTTTCTCGACAGGAGTTTCGAATTCACCCCTCCACTTT. This chain joins TRBV27 and TRBJ1-6, with D perhaps matching TRBD1 (6 bases). The ends were cut back, 3 bases at V and 7 bases at J, with 16 bases in the middle. Germline CDR1 reads MNHEY; CDR2 reads SMNVEV (reference sequence). The CDR3 covers 16 residues.

This chain joins TRBV5-4 and TRBJ1-2, with D possibly being TRBD1 (6 bases). Germline CDR1 and CDR2: SGHNT and YYREEE (reference sequence). V was trimmed by 0 bases and J by 5 bases, leaving 14 bases between them. The CDR3 spans 15 residues. This CDR3 reads CASSLEQGVPYGYTF. The CDR3 DNA reads TGTGCCAGCAGCTTGGAACAGGGAGTCCCGTATGGCTACACCTTC. The full variable domain, with the rest looked up from reference TRBV5-4 and TRBJ1-2, is ETGVTQSPTHLIKTRGQQVTLRCSSQSGHNTVSWYQQALGQGPQFIFQYYREEENGRGNFPPRFSGLQFPNYSSELNVNALELDDSALYLCASSLEQGVPYGYTFGSGTRLTVV.